This T cell receptor beta chain was obtained from a study of T cells after yellow fever vaccination. Whole-study results and caveats: At day 0, almost all vaccine-responding clonotypes escaped detection in the sorted memory subsets. Peaking on day 5 versus 15, the secondary response was faster but weaker. Abundant clonotypes from the bulk population could get into FACS-sorted repertoires as contaminants.

This CDR3 has 15 amino acids. Trimming took 6 bases from V and 5 from J; bases not matched to a gene: 12. CDR1 and CDR2 from the germline V gene are SNHLY and FYNNEI. This clonotype was found many times. TCRdb reprocessed the 5' RACE reads via MiXCR and lists one record per CDR3 protein. The sample has over 15,000 distinct CDR3 sequences, approximately 4% seen once. V usage is TRBV2 and J usage is TRBJ2-5; 7 bases fit TRBD1. This clonotype was sampled from a man in his thirties or forties who received the YFV17D yellow fever vaccine. Sample: PBMCs, either bulk or a sorted T-cell subset (CD4+, CD8+, memory, or dextramer-sorted; not recorded which), taken 15 days after the yellow fever booster vaccination. The CDR3 is CASRDPGTVGETQYF. CDR3 nucleotides: TGTGCCAGCAGAGACCCCGGGACAGTGGGGGAGACCCAGTACTTC.